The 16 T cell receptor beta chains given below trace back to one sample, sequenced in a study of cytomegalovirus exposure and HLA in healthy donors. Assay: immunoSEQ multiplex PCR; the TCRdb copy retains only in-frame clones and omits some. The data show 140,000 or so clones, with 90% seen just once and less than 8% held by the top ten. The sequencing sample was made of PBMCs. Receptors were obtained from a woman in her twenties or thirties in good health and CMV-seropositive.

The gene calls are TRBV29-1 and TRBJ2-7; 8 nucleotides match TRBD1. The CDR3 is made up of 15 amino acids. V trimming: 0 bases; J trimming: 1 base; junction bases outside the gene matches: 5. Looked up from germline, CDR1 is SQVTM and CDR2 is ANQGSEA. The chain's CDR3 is CSVEDLGQGSYEQYF. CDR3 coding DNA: TGCAGCGTTGAAGATCTAGGACAGGGTTCCTACGAGCAGTACTTC.

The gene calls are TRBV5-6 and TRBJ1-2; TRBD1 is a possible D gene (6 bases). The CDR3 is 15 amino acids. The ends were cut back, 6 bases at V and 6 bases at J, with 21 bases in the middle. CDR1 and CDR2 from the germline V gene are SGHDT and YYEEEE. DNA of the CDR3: TGTGCCAGCATACTTGGAAGGACAGAAACTCATGGCTACACCTTC. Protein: CASILGRTETHGYTF.

The CDR3 reads CASADILGTDTQYF. The CDR3 DNA reads as TGTGCCAGCGCGGATATCTTGGGCACAGATACGCAGTATTTT. The rearrangement links TRBV2 to TRBJ2-3; D is undetermined. Germline V gene lookup returns CDR1 SNHLY and CDR2 FYNNEI. The CDR3 length is 14 residues. Trimming took 8 bases from V and 1 from J, leaving 13 bases between them. Using reference TRBV2 and TRBJ2-3 for the parts outside the CDR3, the full variable domain is EPEVTQTPSHQVTQMGQEVILRCVPISNHLYFYWYRQILGQKVEFLVSFYNNEISEKSEIFDDQFSVERPDGSNFTLKIRSTKLEDSAMYFCASADILGTDTQYFGPGTRLTVL.

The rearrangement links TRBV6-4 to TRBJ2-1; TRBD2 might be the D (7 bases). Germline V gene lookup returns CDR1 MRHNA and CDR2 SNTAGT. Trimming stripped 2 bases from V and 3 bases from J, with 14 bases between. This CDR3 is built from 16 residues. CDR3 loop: CASSDRSGGLYNEQFF. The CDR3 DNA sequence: TGTGCCAGCAGTGACAGGTCGGGGGGCCTCTACAATGAGCAGTTCTTC.

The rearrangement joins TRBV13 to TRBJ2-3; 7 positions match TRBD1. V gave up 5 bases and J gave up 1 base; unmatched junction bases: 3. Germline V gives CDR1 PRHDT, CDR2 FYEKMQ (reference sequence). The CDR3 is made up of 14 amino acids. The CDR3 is CASSPGTGTDTQYF. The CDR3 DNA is TGTGCCAGCAGCCCCGGGACAGGCACAGATACGCAGTATTTT.

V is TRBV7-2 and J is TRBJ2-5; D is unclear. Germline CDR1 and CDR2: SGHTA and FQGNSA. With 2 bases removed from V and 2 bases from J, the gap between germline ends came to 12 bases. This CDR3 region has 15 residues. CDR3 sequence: CASSLFISDQETQYF. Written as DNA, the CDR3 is TGTGCCAGCAGCTTATTTATCAGTGATCAAGAGACCCAGTACTTC.

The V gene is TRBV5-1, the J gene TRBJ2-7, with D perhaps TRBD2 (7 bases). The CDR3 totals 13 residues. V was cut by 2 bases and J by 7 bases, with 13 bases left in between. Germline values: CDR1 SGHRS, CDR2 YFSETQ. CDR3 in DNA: TGCGCCAGCAGCTTCGAAGGGGGGGAAGAGCAGTACTTC. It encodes CASSFEGGEEQYF.

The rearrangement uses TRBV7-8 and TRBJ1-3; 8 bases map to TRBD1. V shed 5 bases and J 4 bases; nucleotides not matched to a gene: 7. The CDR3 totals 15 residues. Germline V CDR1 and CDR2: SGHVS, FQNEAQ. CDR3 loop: CASSRDRGAGNTIYF. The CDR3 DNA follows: TGTGCCAGCAGCAGAGACAGGGGCGCAGGAAACACCATATATTTT.

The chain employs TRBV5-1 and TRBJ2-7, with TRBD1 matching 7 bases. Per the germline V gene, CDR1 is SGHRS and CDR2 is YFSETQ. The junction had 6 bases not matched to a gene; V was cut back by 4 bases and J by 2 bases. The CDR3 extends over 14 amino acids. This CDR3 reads CASSVGQITYEQYF. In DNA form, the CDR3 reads TGCGCCAGCAGCGTGGGACAGATTACCTACGAGCAGTACTTC. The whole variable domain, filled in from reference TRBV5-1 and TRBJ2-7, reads KAGVTQTPRYLIKTRGQQVTLSCSPISGHRSVSWYQQTPGQGLQFLFEYFSETQRNKGNFPGRFSGRQFSNSRSEMNVSTLELGDSALYLCASSVGQITYEQYFGPGTRLTVT.

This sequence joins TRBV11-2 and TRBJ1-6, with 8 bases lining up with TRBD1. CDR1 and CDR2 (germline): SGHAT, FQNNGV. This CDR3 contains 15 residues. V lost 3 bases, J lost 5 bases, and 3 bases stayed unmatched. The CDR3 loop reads CASSFLDRDNSPLHF. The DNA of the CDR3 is TGTGCCAGCAGCTTTTTGGACAGGGATAATTCACCCCTCCACTTT.

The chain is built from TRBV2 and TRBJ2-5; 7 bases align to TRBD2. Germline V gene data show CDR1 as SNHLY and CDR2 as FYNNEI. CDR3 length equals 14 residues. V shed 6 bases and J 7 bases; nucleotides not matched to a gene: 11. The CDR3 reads CASRLGGGFGTQYF. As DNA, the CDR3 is TGTGCCAGCAGACTCGGGGGAGGGTTCGGGACCCAGTACTTC.

CDR3 residues: CASSLGYGYEQYF. Written as DNA, the CDR3 is TGTGCCAGCAGCTTAGGTTACGGCTACGAGCAGTACTTC. This chain joins TRBV11-2 and TRBJ2-7; unclear D gene. This CDR3 has 13 residues. Between the trimmed V and J ends, which lost 1 base and 3 bases, there was a span of 7 bases. Germline CDR1 is SGHAT and CDR2 is FQNNGV. The full variable domain, rest sourced from reference TRBV11-2 and TRBJ2-7, is EAGVAQSPRYKIIEKRQSVAFWCNPISGHATLYWYQQILGQGPKLLIQFQNNGVVDDSQLPKDRFSAERLKGVDSTLKIQPAKLEDSAVYLCASSLGYGYEQYFGPGTRLTVT.

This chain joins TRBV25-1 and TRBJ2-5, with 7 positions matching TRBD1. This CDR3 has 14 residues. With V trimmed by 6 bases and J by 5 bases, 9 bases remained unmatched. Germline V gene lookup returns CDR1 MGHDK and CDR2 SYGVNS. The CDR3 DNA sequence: TGTGCCAGCAGCAAAGGACAGGCGGGTGAGACCCAGTACTTC. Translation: CASSKGQAGETQYF.

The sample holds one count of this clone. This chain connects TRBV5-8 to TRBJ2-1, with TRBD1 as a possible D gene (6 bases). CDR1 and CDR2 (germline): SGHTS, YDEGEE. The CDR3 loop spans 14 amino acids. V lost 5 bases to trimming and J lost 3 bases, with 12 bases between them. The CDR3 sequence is CASSLQGFYNEQFF. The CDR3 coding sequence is TGTGCCAGCAGTTTACAGGGTTTCTACAATGAGCAGTTCTTC.

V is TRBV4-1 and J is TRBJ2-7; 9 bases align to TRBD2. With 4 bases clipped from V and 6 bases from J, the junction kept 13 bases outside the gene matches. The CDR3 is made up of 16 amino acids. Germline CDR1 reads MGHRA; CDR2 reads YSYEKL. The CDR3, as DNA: TGCGCCAGCAGCCTCCTAGGGACTAGCAGCTTCGGCGAGCAGTACTTC. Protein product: CASSLLGTSSFGEQYF.

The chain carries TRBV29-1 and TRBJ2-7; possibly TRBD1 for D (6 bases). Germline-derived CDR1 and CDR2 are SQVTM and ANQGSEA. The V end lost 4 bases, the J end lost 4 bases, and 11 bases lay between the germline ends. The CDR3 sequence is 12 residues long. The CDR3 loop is CSVVTGWYEQYF. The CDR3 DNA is TGCAGCGTTGTAACAGGGTGGTACGAGCAGTACTTC.